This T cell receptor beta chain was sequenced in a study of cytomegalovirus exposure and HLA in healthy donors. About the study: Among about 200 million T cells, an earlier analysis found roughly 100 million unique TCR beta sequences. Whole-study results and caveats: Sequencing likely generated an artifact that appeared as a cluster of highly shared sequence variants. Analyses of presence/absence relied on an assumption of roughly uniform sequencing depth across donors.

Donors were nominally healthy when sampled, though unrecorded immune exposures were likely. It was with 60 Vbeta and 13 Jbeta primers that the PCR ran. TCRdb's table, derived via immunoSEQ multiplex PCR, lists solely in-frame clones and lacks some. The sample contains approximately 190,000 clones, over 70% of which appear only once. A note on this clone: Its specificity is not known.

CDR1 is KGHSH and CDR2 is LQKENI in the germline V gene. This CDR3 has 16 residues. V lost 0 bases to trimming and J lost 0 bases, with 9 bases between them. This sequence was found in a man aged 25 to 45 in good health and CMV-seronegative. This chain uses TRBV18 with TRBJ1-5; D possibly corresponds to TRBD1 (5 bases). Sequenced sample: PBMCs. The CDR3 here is CASSPPAGYSNQPQHF. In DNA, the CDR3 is TGTGCCAGCTCACCACCGGCAGGGTATAGCAATCAGCCCCAGCATTTT.